This TCR beta chain was found in a study of beta chain features in type 1 diabetes. Findings and caveats of the study: In type 1 diabetes patients, VDJ junctions had fewer insertions; deletions at these junctions were more frequent. In the patient group, naive, central memory and Treg TCRB repertoires seemed more alike than in the healthy donor group.

cDNA synthesis used the whole RNA isolate, giving expressed TCRB sequences. Regulatory, naive and central memory T cell samples averaged roughly 4 million reads. Produced via immunoSEQ multiplex PCR; TCRdb's table is partial and in-frame only. This sample has 130,000 to 150,000 clones; around 9.3% occur once, and the top ten carry about 1.3%. The table lists this clone with a few counts. The antigen remains unidentified. One heparinised draw of blood, averaging approximately 110 mL, came from each donor. The CDR3 has 13 residues. V trimming: 5 bases; J trimming: 3 bases; junction bases outside the gene matches: 2. Germline CDR1 is LGHNT and CDR2 is FRNRAP.

This chain connects TRBV12-5 to TRBJ1-1; TRBD1 matches 8 bases. Sequenced sample: naive CD4+ T cells from blood. The sequence was obtained from a man aged 18 to 29 in good health. The CDR3 DNA is TGTGCTAGTGGTCGACAGGGGTACACTGAAGCTTTCTTT. This gives the protein CASGRQGYTEAFF.